This TCR beta chain was identified in a study of identical twins. Study-wide findings and caveats: A cross-sectional statistical analysis, not follow-up of the same donors, supported the conclusions. Where out-of-frame alpha sequences were twin-shared, they showed excess low generation probability.

TCRdb used MiXCR to reprocess the 5' RACE reads, holding one entry per CDR3 protein. The sample yields roughly 690,000 distinct CDR3 sequences, 5.5% to 7.5% seen once. Germline CDR1 is SGHRS and CDR2 is YFSETQ. Germline trimming cut 0 bases from V and 5 bases from J; bases unmatched to any gene: 5. This CDR3 has 15 amino acids. This clonotype was detected only a few times. Its antigen is not known. The chain couples TRBV5-1 to TRBJ2-1; 7 bases map to TRBD2. The sample was naive T cells sorted from blood. The TCR sequence derives from a man younger than 35 in good health. This CDR3 reads CASSLAPSGDNEQFF. The CDR3 DNA sequence: TGCGCCAGCAGCTTGGCCCCTAGCGGAGACAATGAGCAGTTCTTC.